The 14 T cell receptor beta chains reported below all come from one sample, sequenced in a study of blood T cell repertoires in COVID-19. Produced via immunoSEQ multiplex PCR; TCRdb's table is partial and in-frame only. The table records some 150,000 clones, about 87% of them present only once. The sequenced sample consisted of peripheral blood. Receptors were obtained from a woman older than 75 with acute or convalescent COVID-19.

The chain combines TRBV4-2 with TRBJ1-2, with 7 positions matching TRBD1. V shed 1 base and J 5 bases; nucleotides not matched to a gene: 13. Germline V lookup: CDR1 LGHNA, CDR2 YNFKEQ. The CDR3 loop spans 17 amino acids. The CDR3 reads CASSQGGGTASAYGYTF. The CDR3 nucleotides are TGTGCCAGCAGCCAAGGGGGTGGGACAGCCTCAGCATATGGCTACACCTTC.

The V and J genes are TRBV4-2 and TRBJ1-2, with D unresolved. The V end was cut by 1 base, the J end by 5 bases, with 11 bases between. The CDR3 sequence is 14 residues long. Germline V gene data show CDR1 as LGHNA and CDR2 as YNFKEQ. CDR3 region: CASSQAQNSYGYTF. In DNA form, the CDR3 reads TGTGCCAGCAGCCAAGCCCAAAACTCTTATGGCTACACCTTC.

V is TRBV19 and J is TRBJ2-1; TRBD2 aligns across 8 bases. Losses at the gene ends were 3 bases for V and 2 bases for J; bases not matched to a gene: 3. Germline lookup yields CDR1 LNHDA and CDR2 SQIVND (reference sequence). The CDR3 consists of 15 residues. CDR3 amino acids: CASSISGATYNEQFF. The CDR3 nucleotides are TGTGCCAGTAGTATTAGCGGGGCTACCTACAATGAGCAGTTCTTC.

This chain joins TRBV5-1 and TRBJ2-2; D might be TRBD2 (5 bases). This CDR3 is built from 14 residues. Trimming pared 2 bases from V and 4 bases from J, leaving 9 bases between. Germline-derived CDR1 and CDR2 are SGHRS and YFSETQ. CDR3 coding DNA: TGCGCCAGCAGCTTAGCGGATTTCACCGGGGAGCTGTTTTTT. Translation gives CASSLADFTGELFF.

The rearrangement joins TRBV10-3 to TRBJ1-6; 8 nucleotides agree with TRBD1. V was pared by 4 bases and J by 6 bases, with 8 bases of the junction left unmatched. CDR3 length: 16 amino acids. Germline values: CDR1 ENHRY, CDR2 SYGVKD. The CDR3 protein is CAISVQGASGNSPLHF. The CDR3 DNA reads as TGTGCCATCAGTGTTCAGGGGGCCTCGGGTAATTCACCCCTCCACTTT.

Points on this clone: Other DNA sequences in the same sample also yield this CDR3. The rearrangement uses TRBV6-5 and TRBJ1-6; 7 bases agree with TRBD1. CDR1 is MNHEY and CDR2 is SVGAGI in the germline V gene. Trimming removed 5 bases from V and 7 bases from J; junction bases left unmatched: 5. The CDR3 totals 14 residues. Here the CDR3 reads CASSRDSYNSPLHF. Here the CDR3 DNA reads TGTGCCAGCAGTAGGGACAGCTACAATTCACCCCTCCACTTT.

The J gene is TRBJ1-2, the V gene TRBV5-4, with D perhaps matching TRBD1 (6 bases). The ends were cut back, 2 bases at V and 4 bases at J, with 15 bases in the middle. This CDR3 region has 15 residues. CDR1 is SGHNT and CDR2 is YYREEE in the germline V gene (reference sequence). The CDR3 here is CASSFGLQGAYGYTF. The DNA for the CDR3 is TGTGCCAGCAGCTTCGGATTACAGGGTGCCTATGGCTACACCTTC.

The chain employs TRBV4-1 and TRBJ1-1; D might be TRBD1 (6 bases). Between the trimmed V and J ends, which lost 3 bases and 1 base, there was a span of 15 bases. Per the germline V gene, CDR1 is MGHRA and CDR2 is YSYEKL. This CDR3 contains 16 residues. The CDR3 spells CASSHVGQSANTEAFF. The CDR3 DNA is TGCGCCAGCAGCCATGTCGGACAGTCCGCGAACACTGAAGCTTTCTTT.

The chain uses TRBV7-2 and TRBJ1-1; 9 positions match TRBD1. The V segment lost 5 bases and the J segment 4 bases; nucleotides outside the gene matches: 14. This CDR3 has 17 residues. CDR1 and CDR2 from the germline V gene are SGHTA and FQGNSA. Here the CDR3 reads CASSVGPYRGRLTEAFF. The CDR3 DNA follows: TGTGCCAGCAGCGTTGGGCCGTACAGGGGGCGCCTCACTGAAGCTTTCTTT.

CDR3 region: CASRTTAIDTQYF. In DNA, the CDR3 is TGTGCCAGCAGGACTACAGCTATAGATACGCAGTATTTT. The rearrangement joins TRBV13 to TRBJ2-3; D possibly corresponds to TRBD2 (5 bases). The germline gives CDR1 PRHDT, CDR2 FYEKMQ (reference sequence). This CDR3 contains 13 residues. V was clipped by 6 bases and J by 5 bases, with 12 bases between them.

CDR3 residues: CAWSVPKRGTTPLHF. The CDR3, as DNA: TGTGCCTGGAGTGTACCCAAAAGGGGGACTACACCCCTCCACTTT. The genes are TRBV30 and TRBJ1-6, with D perhaps TRBD1 (6 bases). The CDR3 is made up of 15 amino acids. V shed 0 bases and J shed 11 bases, with 17 bases lying between them. Germline CDR1 is GTSNPN and CDR2 is SVGIG (reference sequence).

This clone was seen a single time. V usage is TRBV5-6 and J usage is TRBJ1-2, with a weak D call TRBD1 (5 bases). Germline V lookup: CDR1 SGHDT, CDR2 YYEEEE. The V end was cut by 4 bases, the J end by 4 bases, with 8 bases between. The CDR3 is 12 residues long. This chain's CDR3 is CASSTGGYGYTF. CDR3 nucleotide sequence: TGTGCCAGCAGCACGGGGGGCTATGGCTACACCTTC.

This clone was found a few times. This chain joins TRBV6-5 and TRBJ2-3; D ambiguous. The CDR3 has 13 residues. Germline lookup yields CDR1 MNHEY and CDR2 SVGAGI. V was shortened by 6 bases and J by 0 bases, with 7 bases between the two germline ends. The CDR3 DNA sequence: TGTGCCAGCAGCATCACTAGCACAGATACGCAGTATTTT. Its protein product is CASSITSTDTQYF.

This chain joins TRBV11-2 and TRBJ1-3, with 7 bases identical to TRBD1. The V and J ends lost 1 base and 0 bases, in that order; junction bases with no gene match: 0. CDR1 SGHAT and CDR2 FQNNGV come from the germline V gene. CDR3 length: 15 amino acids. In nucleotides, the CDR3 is TGTGCCAGCAGCTTAGGGGACAGCTCTGGAAACACCATATATTTT. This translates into CASSLGDSSGNTIYF. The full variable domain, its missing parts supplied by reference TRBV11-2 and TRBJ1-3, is EAGVAQSPRYKIIEKRQSVAFWCNPISGHATLYWYQQILGQGPKLLIQFQNNGVVDDSQLPKDRFSAERLKGVDSTLKIQPAKLEDSAVYLCASSLGDSSGNTIYFGEGSWLTVV.